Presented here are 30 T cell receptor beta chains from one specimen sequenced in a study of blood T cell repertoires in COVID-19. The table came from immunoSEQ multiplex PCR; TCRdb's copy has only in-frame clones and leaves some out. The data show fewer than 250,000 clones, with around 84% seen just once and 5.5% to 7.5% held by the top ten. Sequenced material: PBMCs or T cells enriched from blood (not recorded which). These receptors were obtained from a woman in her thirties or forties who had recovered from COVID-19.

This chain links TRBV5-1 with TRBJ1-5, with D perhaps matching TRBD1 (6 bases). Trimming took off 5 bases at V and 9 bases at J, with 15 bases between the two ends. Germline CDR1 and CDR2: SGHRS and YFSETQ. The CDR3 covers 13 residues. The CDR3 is CASSEQGIGPQHF. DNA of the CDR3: TGCGCCAGCAGTGAGCAGGGGATAGGGCCCCAGCATTTT.

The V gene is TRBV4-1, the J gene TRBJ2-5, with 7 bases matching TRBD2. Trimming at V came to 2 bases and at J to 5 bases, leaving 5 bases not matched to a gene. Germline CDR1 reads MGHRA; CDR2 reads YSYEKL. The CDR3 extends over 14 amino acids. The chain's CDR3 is CASSQRAGSETQYF. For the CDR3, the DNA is TGCGCCAGCAGCCAACGAGCGGGGAGCGAGACCCAGTACTTC.

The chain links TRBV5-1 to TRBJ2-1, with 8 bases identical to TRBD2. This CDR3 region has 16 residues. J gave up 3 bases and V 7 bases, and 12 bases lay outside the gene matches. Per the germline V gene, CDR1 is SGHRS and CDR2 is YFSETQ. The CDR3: CASGLRGGLDYNEQFF. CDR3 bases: TGCGCCAGCGGCCTCCGTGGGGGACTAGACTACAATGAGCAGTTCTTC.

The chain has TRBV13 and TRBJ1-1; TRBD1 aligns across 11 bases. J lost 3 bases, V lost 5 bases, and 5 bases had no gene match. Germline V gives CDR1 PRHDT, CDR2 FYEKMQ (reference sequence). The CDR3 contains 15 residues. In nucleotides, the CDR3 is TGTGCCAGCAGCGATCCGGGACAGGGGGACACTGAAGCTTTCTTT. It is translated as CASSDPGQGDTEAFF.

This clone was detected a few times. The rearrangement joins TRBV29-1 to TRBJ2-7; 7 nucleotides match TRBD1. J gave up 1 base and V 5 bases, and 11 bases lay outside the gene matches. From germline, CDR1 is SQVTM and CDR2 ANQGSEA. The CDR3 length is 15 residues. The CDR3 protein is CSVWLEGAASYEQYF. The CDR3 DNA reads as TGCAGCGTTTGGTTAGAGGGGGCAGCATCCTACGAGCAGTACTTC.

CDR3 region: CASSLAGSHEQFF. The CDR3 nucleotides read TGTGCCAGCAGTTTAGCGGGAAGCCATGAGCAGTTCTTC. The J gene is TRBJ2-1, the V gene TRBV28; D perhaps matches TRBD2 (6 bases). This CDR3 is built from 13 residues. The V end lost 2 bases, the J end lost 8 bases, and 10 bases lay between the germline ends. Germline values: CDR1 MDHEN, CDR2 SYDVKM.

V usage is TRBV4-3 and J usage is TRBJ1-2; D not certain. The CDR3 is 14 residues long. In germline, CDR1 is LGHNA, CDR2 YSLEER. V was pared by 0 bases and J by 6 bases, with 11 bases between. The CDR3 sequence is CASSQDLVTHGYTF. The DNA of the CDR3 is TGCGCCAGCAGCCAAGATCTTGTCACACATGGCTACACCTTC.

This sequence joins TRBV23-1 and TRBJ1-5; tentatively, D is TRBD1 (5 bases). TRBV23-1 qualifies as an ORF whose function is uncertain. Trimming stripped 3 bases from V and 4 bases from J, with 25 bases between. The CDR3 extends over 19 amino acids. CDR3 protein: CASSHINRGGGRDNQPQHF. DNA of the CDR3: TGCGCCAGCAGTCACATCAACCGGGGCGGGGGAAGGGATAATCAGCCCCAGCATTTT.

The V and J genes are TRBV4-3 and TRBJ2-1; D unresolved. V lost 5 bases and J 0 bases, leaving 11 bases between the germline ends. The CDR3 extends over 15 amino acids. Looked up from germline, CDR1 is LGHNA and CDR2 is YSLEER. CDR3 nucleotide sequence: TGCGCCAGCAGCTCTTTCTTGAGCTCCTACAATGAGCAGTTCTTC. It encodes CASSSFLSSYNEQFF.

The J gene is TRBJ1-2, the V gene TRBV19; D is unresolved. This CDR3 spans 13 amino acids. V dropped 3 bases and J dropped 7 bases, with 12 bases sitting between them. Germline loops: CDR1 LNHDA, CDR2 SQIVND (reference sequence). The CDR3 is CASSINRDRGYTF. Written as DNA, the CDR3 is TGTGCCAGTAGTATTAATAGAGATCGTGGCTACACCTTC.

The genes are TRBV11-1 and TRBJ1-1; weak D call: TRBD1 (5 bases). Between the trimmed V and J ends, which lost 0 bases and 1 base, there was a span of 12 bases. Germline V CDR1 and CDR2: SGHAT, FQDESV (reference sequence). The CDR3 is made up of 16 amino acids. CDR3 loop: CASSLAARARNTEAFF. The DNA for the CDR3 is TGTGCCAGCAGCTTAGCGGCCAGGGCTAGGAACACTGAAGCTTTCTTT.

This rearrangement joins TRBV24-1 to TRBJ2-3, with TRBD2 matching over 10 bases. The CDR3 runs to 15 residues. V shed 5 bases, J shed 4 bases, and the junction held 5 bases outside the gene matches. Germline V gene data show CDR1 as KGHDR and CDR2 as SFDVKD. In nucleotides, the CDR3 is TGTGCCACCAGTGCTAGCGGGAGTGGCGCAGATACGCAGTATTTT. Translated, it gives CATSASGSGADTQYF.

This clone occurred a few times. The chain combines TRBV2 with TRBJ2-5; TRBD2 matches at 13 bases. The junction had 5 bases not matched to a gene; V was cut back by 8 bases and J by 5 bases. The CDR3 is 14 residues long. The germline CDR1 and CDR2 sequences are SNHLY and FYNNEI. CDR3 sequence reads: CASAGLAGRETQYF. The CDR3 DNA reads TGTGCCAGCGCGGGACTAGCGGGACGGGAGACCCAGTACTTC.

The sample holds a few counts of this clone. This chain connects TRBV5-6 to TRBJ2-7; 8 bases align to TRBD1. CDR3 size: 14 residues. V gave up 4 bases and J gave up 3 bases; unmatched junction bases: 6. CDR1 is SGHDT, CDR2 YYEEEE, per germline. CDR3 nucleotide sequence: TGTGCCAGCAGCGGAGGACAGGGCCACTACGAGCAGTACTTC. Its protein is CASSGGQGHYEQYF.

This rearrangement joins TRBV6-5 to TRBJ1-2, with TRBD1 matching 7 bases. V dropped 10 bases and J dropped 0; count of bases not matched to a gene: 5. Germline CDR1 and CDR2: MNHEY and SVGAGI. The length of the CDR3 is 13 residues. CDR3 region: CATNQGANYGYTF. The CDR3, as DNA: TGTGCCACCAACCAGGGGGCTAACTATGGCTACACCTTC.

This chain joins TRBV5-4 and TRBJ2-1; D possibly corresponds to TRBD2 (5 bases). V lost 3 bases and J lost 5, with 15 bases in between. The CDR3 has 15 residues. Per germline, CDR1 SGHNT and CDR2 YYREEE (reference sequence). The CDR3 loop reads CASSSGRGKDNEQFF. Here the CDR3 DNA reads TGTGCCAGCAGCTCCGGTCGGGGTAAGGACAATGAGCAGTTCTTC.

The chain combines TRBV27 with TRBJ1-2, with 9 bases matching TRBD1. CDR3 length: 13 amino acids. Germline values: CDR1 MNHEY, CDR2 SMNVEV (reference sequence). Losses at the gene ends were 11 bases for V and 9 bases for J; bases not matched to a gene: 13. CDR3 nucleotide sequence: TGTGCCTCAAAAAGGGACAGGGCGAATCGCTACACCTTC. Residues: CASKRDRANRYTF.

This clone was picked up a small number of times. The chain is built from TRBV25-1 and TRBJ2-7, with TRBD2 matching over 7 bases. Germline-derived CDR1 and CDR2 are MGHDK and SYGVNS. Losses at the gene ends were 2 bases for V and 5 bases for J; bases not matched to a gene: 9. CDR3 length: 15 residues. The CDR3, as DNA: TGTGCCAGCAGTGAACAGCAACTAGCGTCCCACGAGCAGTACTTC. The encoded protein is CASSEQQLASHEQYF.

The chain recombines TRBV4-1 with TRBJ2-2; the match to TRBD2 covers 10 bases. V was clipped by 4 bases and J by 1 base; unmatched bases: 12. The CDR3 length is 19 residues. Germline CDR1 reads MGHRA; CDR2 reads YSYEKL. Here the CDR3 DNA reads TGCGCCAGCAGCCCAATTGGGGCTAGCGGGAGCTGGAACACCGGGGAGCTGTTTTTT. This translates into CASSPIGASGSWNTGELFF.

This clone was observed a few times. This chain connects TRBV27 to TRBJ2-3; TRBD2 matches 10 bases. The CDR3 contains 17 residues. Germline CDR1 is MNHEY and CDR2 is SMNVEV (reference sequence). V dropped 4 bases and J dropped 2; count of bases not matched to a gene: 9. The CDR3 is CASSSVSGRANTDTQYF. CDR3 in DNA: TGTGCCAGCAGTTCGGTAAGCGGGAGGGCCAACACAGATACGCAGTATTTT.

CDR3 in amino acids: CATSDPGITMETQYF. CDR3 coding DNA: TGTGCCACCAGTGACCCAGGGATAACAATGGAGACCCAGTACTTC. The V call is TRBV24-1, the J call TRBJ2-5; D may be TRBD1 (5 bases). Germline V gene data show CDR1 as KGHDR and CDR2 as SFDVKD. V gave up 4 bases and J gave up 5 bases, with 16 bases separating them. The CDR3 runs 15 residues.

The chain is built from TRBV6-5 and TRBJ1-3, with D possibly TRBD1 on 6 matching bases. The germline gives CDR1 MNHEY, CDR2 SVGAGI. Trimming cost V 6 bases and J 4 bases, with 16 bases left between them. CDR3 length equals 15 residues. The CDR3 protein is CASSVQGGSGNTIYF. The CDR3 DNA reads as TGTGCCAGCAGCGTACAGGGAGGGTCAGGAAACACCATATATTTT.

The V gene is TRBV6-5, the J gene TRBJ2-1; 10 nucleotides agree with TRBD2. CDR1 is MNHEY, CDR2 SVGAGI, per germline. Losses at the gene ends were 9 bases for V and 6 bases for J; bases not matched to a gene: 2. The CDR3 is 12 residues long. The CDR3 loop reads CASRTSGNEQFF. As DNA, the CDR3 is TGTGCCAGTAGGACTAGCGGCAATGAGCAGTTCTTC.

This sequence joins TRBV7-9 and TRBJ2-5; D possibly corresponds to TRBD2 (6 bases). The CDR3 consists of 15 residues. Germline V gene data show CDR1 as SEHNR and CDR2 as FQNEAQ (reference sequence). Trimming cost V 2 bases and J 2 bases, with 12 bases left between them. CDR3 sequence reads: CASSLRGTGQETQYF. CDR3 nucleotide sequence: TGTGCCAGCAGCTTACGCGGGACTGGGCAAGAGACCCAGTACTTC.

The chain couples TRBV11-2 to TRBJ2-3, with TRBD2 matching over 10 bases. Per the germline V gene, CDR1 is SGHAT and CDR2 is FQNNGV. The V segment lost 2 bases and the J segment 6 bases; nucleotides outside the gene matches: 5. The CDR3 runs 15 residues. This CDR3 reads CASSLLAGDADTQYF. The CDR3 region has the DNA TGTGCCAGCAGCTTACTAGCGGGAGATGCGGATACGCAGTATTTT.

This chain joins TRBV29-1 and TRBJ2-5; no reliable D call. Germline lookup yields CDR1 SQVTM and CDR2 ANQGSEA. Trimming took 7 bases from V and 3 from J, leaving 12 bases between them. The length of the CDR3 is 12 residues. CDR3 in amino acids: CSAQVPKETQYF. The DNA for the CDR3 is TGCAGCGCTCAAGTCCCTAAAGAGACCCAGTACTTC.

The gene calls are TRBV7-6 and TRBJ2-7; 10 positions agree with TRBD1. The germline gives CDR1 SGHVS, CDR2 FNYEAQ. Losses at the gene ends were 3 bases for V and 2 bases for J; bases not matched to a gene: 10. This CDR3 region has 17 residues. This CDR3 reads CASSLGQGRPSTYEQYF. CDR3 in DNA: TGTGCCAGCAGCTTGGGACAGGGGCGACCTTCGACCTACGAGCAGTACTTC.

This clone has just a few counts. The CDR3 bases are TGTGCCATCAGTCGGGACACCTCTGGAAACACCATATATTTT. This translates into CAISRDTSGNTIYF. V is TRBV10-3 and J is TRBJ1-3; a possible D gene is TRBD1 (6 bases). There are 14 residues in the CDR3. Trimming took 5 bases from V and 0 from J, leaving 8 bases between them. From germline, CDR1 is ENHRY and CDR2 SYGVKD.

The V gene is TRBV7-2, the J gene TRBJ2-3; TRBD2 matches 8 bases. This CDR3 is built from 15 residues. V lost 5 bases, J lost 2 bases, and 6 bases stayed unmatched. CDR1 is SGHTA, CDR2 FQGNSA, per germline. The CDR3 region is CASSGSGSYTDTQYF. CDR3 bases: TGTGCCAGCAGCGGAAGCGGGAGCTACACAGATACGCAGTATTTT. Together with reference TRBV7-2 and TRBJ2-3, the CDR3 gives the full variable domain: GAGVSQSPSNKVTEKGKDVELRCDPISGHTALYWYRQSLGQGLEFLIYFQGNSAPDKSGLPSDRFSAERTGGSVSTLTIQRTQQEDSAVYLCASSGSGSYTDTQYFGPGTRLTVL.

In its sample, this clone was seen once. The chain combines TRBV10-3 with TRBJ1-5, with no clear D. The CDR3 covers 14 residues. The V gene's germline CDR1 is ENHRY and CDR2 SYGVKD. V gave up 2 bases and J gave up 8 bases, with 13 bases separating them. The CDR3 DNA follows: TGTGCCATCAGTGAGACAGCCTCAAGTAAGCCCCAGCATTTT. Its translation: CAISETASSKPQHF.